This T cell receptor (beta chain) is drawn from a study of shared clonotypes between healthy human individuals. Study-wide context: For every donor, three CD4 naive, three CD4 memory, two CD8 naive and one CD8 memory plates were used.

This clone was observed many times. Its antigen is unknown. J gave up 2 bases and V 2 bases, and 5 bases lay outside the gene matches. The germline V gene encodes CDR1 GTSNPN and CDR2 SVGIG (reference sequence). The CDR3 sequence is 15 residues long. Broader study findings: Naive subsets tended to show greater estimated richness than memory subsets. In contrast to clonotypes shared by all four donors, non-shared clonotypes had lower generation probabilities.

Clones were read by immunoSEQ multiplex PCR, and TCRdb kept only the in-frame ones, dropping some. The table has approximately 340,000 clones, around 70% seen once; the top ten hold around 9.3%. This TCR derives from a man aged 25 to 40 in good health. This rearrangement joins TRBV30 to TRBJ2-7, with TRBD2 matching over 11 bases. The material sequenced was memory CD4+ T cells sorted from blood. The subset is: CD45RA-negative fraction. The CDR3 DNA reads as TGTGCCTGGAGTCAAACTAGCGGGAGTCCCTACGAGCAGTACTTC. It encodes CAWSQTSGSPYEQYF.